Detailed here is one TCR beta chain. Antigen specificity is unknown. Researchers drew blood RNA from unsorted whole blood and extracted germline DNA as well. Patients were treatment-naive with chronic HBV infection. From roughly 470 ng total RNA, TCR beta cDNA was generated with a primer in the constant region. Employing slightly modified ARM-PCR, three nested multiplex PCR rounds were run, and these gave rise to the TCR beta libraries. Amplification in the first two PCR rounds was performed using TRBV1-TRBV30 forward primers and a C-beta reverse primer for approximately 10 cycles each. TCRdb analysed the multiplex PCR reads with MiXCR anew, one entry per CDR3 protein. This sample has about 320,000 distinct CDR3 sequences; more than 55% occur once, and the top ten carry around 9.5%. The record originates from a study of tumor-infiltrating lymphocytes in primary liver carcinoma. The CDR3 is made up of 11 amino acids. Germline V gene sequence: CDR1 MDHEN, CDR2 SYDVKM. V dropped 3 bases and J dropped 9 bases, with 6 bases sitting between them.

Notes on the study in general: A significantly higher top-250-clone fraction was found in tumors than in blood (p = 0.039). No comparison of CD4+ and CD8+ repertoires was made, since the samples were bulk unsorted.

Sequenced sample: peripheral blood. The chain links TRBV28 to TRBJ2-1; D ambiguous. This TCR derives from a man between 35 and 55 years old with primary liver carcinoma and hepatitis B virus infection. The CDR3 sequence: CASSFSSEQFF. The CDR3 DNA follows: TGTGCCAGCAGTTTCAGTAGTGAGCAGTTCTTC.